The 17 T cell receptor beta chains in this list originate from one sample, sequenced in a study of T cells in Graves' hyperthyroidism and ophthalmopathy. The investigators amplified TCR beta CDR3 regions from RNA transcripts. The HTBI primer set was used in a first-round RT-PCR of the TCR CDR3. MiXCR, applied by TCRdb to the multiplex PCR reads, yields one record per CDR3 protein. There are more than 550,000 distinct CDR3 sequences in the sample; 40% to 55% occur only once, and about 7% lies in the top ten. Specimen: peripheral blood or thyroid tissue (not recorded which). The receptor set was obtained from an adult man with Graves' disease, either hyperthyroidism or ophthalmopathy (not recorded which).

This clonotype was found a few times. The genes are TRBV20-1 and TRBJ1-6; a weak D match, TRBD1 (6 bases). Per the germline V gene, CDR1 is DFQATT and CDR2 is SNEGSKA (reference sequence). This CDR3 comprises 16 residues. Trimming left V 6 bases short and J 8 bases short, with 23 bases between. CDR3 sequence: CSAVALRAGADSPLHF. DNA of the CDR3: TGCAGTGCCGTGGCATTGCGGGCAGGGGCTGATTCACCCCTCCACTTT.

Ten or more counts support this clonotype. This chain joins TRBV29-1 and TRBJ1-1; 7 nucleotides agree with TRBD1. V lost 1 base to trimming and J lost 6 bases; unmatched junction nucleotides: 5. The CDR3 covers 13 residues. Germline loops: CDR1 SQVTM, CDR2 ANQGSEA. CDR3 sequence: CSVEGHRGPEAFF. As DNA, the CDR3 is TGCAGCGTTGAAGGCCACAGGGGCCCTGAAGCTTTCTTT. Supplemented by reference TRBV29-1 and TRBJ1-1, the full variable domain reads SAVISQKPSRDICQRGTSLTIQCQVDSQVTMMFWYRQQPGQSLTLIATANQGSEATYESGFVIDKFPISRPNLTFSTLTVSNMSPEDSSIYLCSVEGHRGPEAFFGQGTRLTVV.

CDR3 region: CASSERMDRGQPNTEAFF. The CDR3 DNA sequence: TGTGCCAGCAGTGAACGTATGGACAGGGGACAGCCGAACACTGAAGCTTTCTTT. The chain uses TRBV25-1 and TRBJ1-1; 9 nucleotides match TRBD1. CDR1 is MGHDK and CDR2 is SYGVNS in the germline V gene. The ends lost 2 bases at V and 1 base at J; junction bases unmatched: 11. The CDR3 has 18 residues.

The genes are TRBV4-2 and TRBJ2-5; D uncertain. The CDR3 covers 12 residues. Germline V gene sequence: CDR1 LGHNA, CDR2 YNFKEQ. The germline V and J ends were trimmed by 3 bases and 7 bases, with 9 bases remaining between them. The DNA for the CDR3 is TGTGCCAGCAGCCATGGGGATCGGACCCAGTACTTC. Protein: CASSHGDRTQYF.

The rearrangement links TRBV9 to TRBJ1-3; tentatively, D is TRBD1 (6 bases). V lost 0 bases to trimming and J lost 4 bases, with 11 bases between them. This CDR3 is 15 amino acids long. The V gene's germline CDR1 is SGDLS and CDR2 YYNGEE. The CDR3 sequence: CASSVAPDRGNTIYF. The CDR3 nucleotides read TGTGCCAGCAGCGTAGCCCCGGACAGAGGAAACACCATATATTTT. Filled out from reference TRBV9 and TRBJ1-3, the complete variable domain reads DSGVTQTPKHLITATGQRVTLRCSPRSGDLSVYWYQQSLDQGLQFLIQYYNGEERAKGNILERFSAQQFPDLHSELNLSSLELGDSALYFCASSVAPDRGNTIYFGEGSWLTVV.

This clonotype has ten or more counts. V is TRBV15 and J is TRBJ2-5, with 9 nucleotides matching TRBD2. This CDR3 is built from 15 residues. CDR1 is LNHNV, CDR2 YYDKDF, per germline (reference sequence). Trimming at V came to 5 bases and at J to 2 bases, leaving 6 bases not matched to a gene. CDR3 amino acids: CATSDSGSRQETQYF. CDR3 DNA sequence: TGTGCCACCAGCGATAGCGGGAGCCGACAAGAGACCCAGTACTTC.

V usage is TRBV5-6 and J usage is TRBJ2-5, with D perhaps TRBD2 (6 bases). The CDR3 totals 14 residues. With 3 bases removed from V and 5 bases from J, the gap between germline ends came to 14 bases. Germline V gene sequence: CDR1 SGHDT, CDR2 YYEEEE. CDR3 in amino acids: CASSWIRAGETQYF. The DNA of the CDR3 is TGTGCCAGCAGCTGGATCAGGGCGGGGGAGACCCAGTACTTC. The full variable domain, its missing parts supplied by reference TRBV5-6 and TRBJ2-5, is DAGVTQSPTHLIKTRGQQVTLRCSPKSGHDTVSWYQQALGQGPQFIFQYYEEEERQRGNFPDRFSGHQFPNYSSELNVNALLLGDSALYLCASSWIRAGETQYFGPGTRLLVL.

The V call is TRBV10-3, the J call TRBJ1-5; no clear D. The CDR3 loop spans 12 amino acids. The germline V gene encodes CDR1 ENHRY and CDR2 SYGVKD. The ends were cut back, 0 bases at V and 12 bases at J, with 9 bases in the middle. The CDR3 nucleotides read TGTGCCATCAGTGAGTCGAACTCCCTCCAGCATTTT. The encoded protein is CAISESNSLQHF.

A note on this clonotype: A much larger clone differs by one base, so this may be a read error. The chain employs TRBV9 and TRBJ1-5; weak D call: TRBD1 (5 bases). With 3 bases removed from V and 3 bases from J, the gap between germline ends came to 10 bases. CDR3 length: 14 residues. CDR1 and CDR2 (germline): SGDLS, YYNGEE. Here the CDR3 reads CASSARGHNQPQHF. The CDR3 DNA follows: TGTGCCAGCAGCGCCCGGGGCCACAATCAGCCCCAGCATTTT.

V is TRBV9 and J is TRBJ2-3, with TRBD1 identical over 7 bases. Unmatched junction bases numbered 6, after V lost 1 base and J lost 4 bases. The germline V gene has CDR1 SGDLS and CDR2 YYNGEE. The CDR3 is 15 residues long. The CDR3 nucleotides are TGTGCCAGCAGCGTAACCGACAGGGCGCCAGATACGCAGTATTTT. Protein: CASSVTDRAPDTQYF.

V and J are TRBV12-3 or TRBV12-4 and TRBJ2-7; 7 nucleotides match TRBD1. V lost 6 bases to trimming and J lost 3 bases; unmatched junction nucleotides: 8. CDR3 size: 14 residues. The CDR3, as DNA: TGTGCCAGCAGGAACCGACAGGGACGCTACGAGCAGTACTTC. Translating gives CASRNRQGRYEQYF.

The chain couples TRBV2 to TRBJ2-7; 9 bases map to TRBD2. CDR1 SNHLY and CDR2 FYNNEI come from the germline V gene. This CDR3 has 16 amino acids. Trimming at V came to 6 bases and at J to 1 base, leaving 10 bases not matched to a gene. Written as DNA, the CDR3 is TGTGCCAGCAGCGACGGGACTAGCTTGCGTTCCTACGAGCAGTACTTC. Its protein product is CASSDGTSLRSYEQYF.

This clonotype was counted many times. This chain links TRBV7-9 with TRBJ1-6; D perhaps matches TRBD1 (6 bases). V lost 5 bases to trimming and J lost 6 bases, with 14 bases between them. CDR1 SEHNR and CDR2 FQNEAQ come from the germline V gene (reference sequence). The CDR3 has 15 residues. CDR3 in amino acids: CASSPLQGSNSPLHF. The CDR3 DNA reads TGTGCCAGCAGCCCATTACAGGGAAGTAATTCACCCCTCCACTTT.

The rearrangement links TRBV7-2 to TRBJ1-1; D is uncertain. The germline V gene encodes CDR1 SGHTA and CDR2 FQGNSA. The CDR3 is made up of 13 amino acids. Trimming shortened V by 0 bases and J by 5 bases, and 7 bases separated the two germline ends. The CDR3: CASSLARYTEAFF. CDR3 DNA: TGTGCCAGCAGCTTAGCCAGGTATACTGAAGCTTTCTTT.

This clonotype appeared a single time. CDR3 bases: TGTGCCAGCAGCCGACAGGGGGCCGGCGGGGAGCTGTTTTTT. It yields the protein CASSRQGAGGELFF. The chain employs TRBV7-2 and TRBJ2-2; 10 nucleotides line up with TRBD1. J lost 7 bases, V lost 5 bases, and 4 bases had no gene match. There are 14 residues in the CDR3. Looked up from germline, CDR1 is SGHTA and CDR2 is FQGNSA. The whole variable domain, filled in from reference TRBV7-2 and TRBJ2-2, reads GAGVSQSPSNKVTEKGKDVELRCDPISGHTALYWYRQSLGQGLEFLIYFQGNSAPDKSGLPSDRFSAERTGGSVSTLTIQRTQQEDSAVYLCASSRQGAGGELFFGEGSRLTVL.

A remark on this clonotype: One junction end disagrees with the germline gene, perhaps due to a read error. The chain links TRBV29-1 to TRBJ2-7; possibly TRBD2 for D (5 bases). CDR3 size: 13 residues. Germline CDR1 SQVTM, CDR2 ANQGSEA. CDR3 DNA: TGCAGCGTAGGGATAAACAGCGACTACGAGCAGCACTTC. This sequence encodes CSVGINSDYEQHF.

Concerning this clonotype itself: As the CDR3 is not closed by the conserved phenylalanine or tryptophan, this likely results from a read error. No DNA is shown, since the ends of the CDR3 on it are uncertain; the CDR3 is the one TCRdb lists. Here the CDR3 reads CASSEVRTGA. This chain links TRBV2 with TRBJ1-3; the D call of TRBD1 is as the table states it, not checked on the DNA. The germline gives CDR1 SNHLY, CDR2 FYNNEI. With termini counted, the CDR3 has 10 amino acids.